The present T cell receptor beta chain was sequenced within a study of blood T cell repertoires in COVID-19. Study information: Spain, Italy and the United States supplied samples that represented acute and convalescent COVID-19. Sample material is recorded as cDNA or gDNA derived from T cells, B-cell-depleted T cells, or PBMCs.

In the original processing: Estimates of nucleated cell counts were drawn from the amplification of reference gene primers. Profiling relied on immunoSEQ multiplex PCR, and the TCRdb table lists in-frame clones only, not all of them. V and J calls and clone size are given by that table; D and trimming were obtained from the DNA. The sample lists about 370,000 clones, around 90% occurring once. The germline V gene encodes CDR1 MNHEY and CDR2 SMNVEV (reference sequence). Trimming at V came to 5 bases and at J to 7 bases, leaving 9 bases not matched to a gene. This CDR3 spans 15 amino acids. Enrolment of Seattle patients took place during active infection, and they were followed longitudinally.

The material sequenced was peripheral blood. V and J are TRBV27 and TRBJ1-5; 9 bases map to TRBD1. The clonotype was recovered from a woman aged 25 to 39 with COVID-19, enrolled during active disease. CDR3 DNA: TGTGCCAGCAGTCCGTACAGGGGGCTAGGACAGCCCCAGCATTTT. Amino acid sequence: CASSPYRGLGQPQHF.